The 12 T cell receptor beta chains reported below all come from one sample, sequenced in a study of T cells in Graves' hyperthyroidism and ophthalmopathy. Authors of the study amplified TCR beta CDR3 regions from RNA transcripts. HTBI primers were employed in a first-round RT-PCR of the TCR CDR3. TCRdb re-analysed the multiplex PCR reads in MiXCR, keeping a single row per CDR3 protein. The sample includes hundreds of thousands of distinct CDR3 sequences, about 20% of them seen just once. Sequenced material: blood. Receptors originate from a man aged 25-45 years with Graves' ophthalmopathy.

The chain carries TRBV6-8 and TRBJ2-2; D remains unclear. The V end lost 3 bases, the J end lost 0 bases, and 8 bases lay between the germline ends. CDR3 length: 15 amino acids. Germline V CDR1 and CDR2: MNHGY, SAAAGT. DNA for the CDR3: TGTGCCAGCAGTTATGGCGGTTCGAACACCGGGGAGCTGTTTTTT. This codes for CASSYGGSNTGELFF.

This clonotype was counted only a few times. V usage is TRBV14 and J usage is TRBJ2-2; D is ambiguous. Germline V gene lookup returns CDR1 SGHDN and CDR2 FVKESK. This CDR3 has 13 residues. V lost 6 bases and J 6 bases, leaving 11 bases between the germline ends. CDR3 nucleotide sequence: TGTGCCAGCAGAAGGTCCTTGTCCGGGGAGCTGTTTTTT. This sequence encodes CASRRSLSGELFF.

This clonotype was seen many times. The J gene is TRBJ2-3, the V gene TRBV5-1; D call uncertain. From germline, CDR1 is SGHRS and CDR2 YFSETQ. V was clipped by 0 bases and J by 8 bases, with 4 bases between them. The CDR3 covers 11 residues. As DNA, the CDR3 is TGCGCCAGCAGCTTGGAGTTTACGCAGTATTTT. Translated: CASSLEFTQYF.

The chain couples TRBV6-1 to TRBJ2-7; D ambiguous. The CDR3 runs to 13 residues. From germline, CDR1 is MNHNS and CDR2 SASEGT. The V and J ends lost 4 bases and 4 bases respectively, with 11 bases between them. CDR3 sequence: CASSARRLYEQYF. CDR3 bases: TGTGCCAGCAGTGCAAGGCGTCTTTACGAGCAGTACTTC.

This clonotype was picked up a small number of times. The V and J genes are TRBV20-1 and TRBJ2-7, with no clear D. This CDR3 has 13 amino acids. V was clipped by 0 bases and J by 3 bases, with 9 bases between them. CDR1 and CDR2 (germline): DFQATT, SNEGSKA (reference sequence). The CDR3 sequence is CSARDRTHYEQYF. CDR3 sequence (DNA): TGCAGTGCTAGAGATCGGACCCACTACGAGCAGTACTTC.

This clonotype was detected a few times. The rearrangement joins TRBV12-3 or TRBV12-4 to TRBJ1-5; 8 bases agree with TRBD1. The CDR3 extends over 15 amino acids. With V trimmed by 5 bases and J by 5 bases, 8 bases remained unmatched. Here the CDR3 reads CASSHPQGADQPQHF. The CDR3 region has the DNA TGTGCCAGCAGTCATCCCCAGGGGGCCGATCAGCCCCAGCATTTT.

This clonotype was seen a handful of times. V gene TRBV7-2 combines with J gene TRBJ2-7; 8 positions agree with TRBD2. Per germline, CDR1 SGHTA and CDR2 FQGNSA. V lost 1 base to trimming and J lost 4 bases; unmatched junction nucleotides: 3. This CDR3 is 14 amino acids long. The CDR3 DNA follows: TGTGCCAGCAGCTTAGATAGCGGGATATACGAGCAGTACTTC. Protein product: CASSLDSGIYEQYF. The entire variable domain, with the rest obtained from reference TRBV7-2 and TRBJ2-7, is as follows: GAGVSQSPSNKVTEKGKDVELRCDPISGHTALYWYRQSLGQGLEFLIYFQGNSAPDKSGLPSDRFSAERTGGSVSTLTIQRTQQEDSAVYLCASSLDSGIYEQYFGPGTRLTVT.

This rearrangement joins TRBV20-1 to TRBJ1-4; D possibly corresponds to TRBD1 (6 bases). The germline V gene encodes CDR1 DFQATT and CDR2 SNEGSKA (reference sequence). The CDR3 runs to 15 residues. V dropped 6 bases and J dropped 5 bases, with 19 bases sitting between them. This CDR3 is CSASKGGGGNEKLFF. Here the CDR3 DNA reads TGCAGTGCCTCAAAGGGGGGAGGTGGGAATGAAAAACTGTTTTTT.

The chain links TRBV9 to TRBJ2-1; the D is unclear. From germline, CDR1 is SGDLS and CDR2 YYNGEE. The CDR3 runs to 16 residues. V was shortened by 0 bases and J by 0 bases, with 10 bases between the two germline ends. The CDR3 is CASSVEAWSSYNEQFF. The CDR3 DNA reads TGTGCCAGCAGCGTAGAAGCGTGGAGCTCCTACAATGAGCAGTTCTTC.

This clonotype occurred a few times. The V call is TRBV5-6, the J call TRBJ2-7; possible D gene TRBD2, 6 bases. The V and J ends lost 1 base and 5 bases respectively, with 10 bases between them. Per the germline V gene, CDR1 is SGHDT and CDR2 is YYEEEE. CDR3 length: 13 residues. The CDR3 spells CASSLSDYDEQYF. In nucleotides, the CDR3 is TGTGCCAGCAGCTTGTCGGACTACGACGAGCAGTACTTC.

The V gene is TRBV28, the J gene TRBJ1-1, with 8 bases that match TRBD1. V lost 6 bases to trimming and J lost 6 bases; unmatched junction nucleotides: 3. The CDR3 consists of 12 residues. Germline lookup yields CDR1 MDHEN and CDR2 SYDVKM. The CDR3 DNA follows: TGTGCCAGCAGCACGACAGGGGCTGAAGCTTTCTTT. Its protein product is CASSTTGAEAFF.

This clonotype was observed at least ten times. The chain joins TRBV2 to TRBJ2-3, with TRBD2 identical over 9 bases. J was trimmed by 3 bases and V by 6 bases; bases with no gene match: 10. This CDR3 has 16 residues. Germline loops: CDR1 SNHLY, CDR2 FYNNEI. The CDR3 DNA sequence: TGTGCCAGCAGACATTCTAGCGGGATTGTGACAGATACGCAGTATTTT. Amino acid sequence: CASRHSSGIVTDTQYF. Supplemented by reference TRBV2 and TRBJ2-3, the full variable domain reads EPEVTQTPSHQVTQMGQEVILRCVPISNHLYFYWYRQILGQKVEFLVSFYNNEISEKSEIFDDQFSVERPDGSNFTLKIRSTKLEDSAMYFCASRHSSGIVTDTQYFGPGTRLTVL.